This is a list of T cell receptor beta chains from one sample in a study of OX40 agonist ivuxolimab in advanced cancers. Sequencing was performed with immunoSEQ multiplex PCR; in TCRdb, only in-frame clones are kept and a portion is missing. The profile shows about 59,000 clones, roughly 90% of them singletons. Sequencing was performed on CD4+ or CD8+ T cells sorted from blood, taken in a trial of the OX40 agonist ivuxolimab. The receptors stem from an adult with an advanced solid tumor such as melanoma, head and neck, liver or kidney cancer. CDR3s leave out the opening cysteine and the closing phenylalanine or tryptophan. The order of the fields is CDR3 protein, J gene, CDR3 length, V gene, D gene. The D gene is left open where the match is weak.

CDR3: ASSQGLMNTEAF
J: TRBJ1-1
length: 12
V: TRBV14
D: -

CDR3: ASRPSGPAHNEQF
J: TRBJ2-1
length: 13
V: TRBV27
D: TRBD2

CDR3: AAGRGGTYEQY
J: TRBJ2-7
length: 11
V: TRBV19
D: TRBD2

CDR3: ASSKVRVKRNQETQY
J: TRBJ2-5
length: 15
V: TRBV21-1
D: -

CDR3: ASSEGDSNTGELF
J: TRBJ2-2
length: 13
V: TRBV2
D: -

CDR3: ASSLIAGSQY
J: TRBJ2-3
length: 10
V: TRBV5-6
D: -

CDR3: ASIGRGLAGGPVETQY
J: TRBJ2-5
length: 16
V: TRBV11-2
D: TRBD2

CDR3: ASSIVGGPPTDEQF
J: TRBJ2-1
length: 14
V: TRBV19
D: -

CDR3: AISESTGGIGSTYGYT
J: TRBJ1-2
length: 16
V: TRBV10-3
D: TRBD1

CDR3: ASSFVGTSRYEQY
J: TRBJ2-7
length: 13
V: TRBV13
D: TRBD2

CDR3: ASSPPTSGIGGDTQY
J: TRBJ2-3
length: 15
V: TRBV27
D: TRBD2

CDR3: ASSLAPRLANTYEQY
J: TRBJ2-7
length: 15
V: TRBV7-9
D: -

CDR3: ATSSWDYQRETQY
J: TRBJ2-5
length: 13
V: TRBV15
D: TRBD2

CDR3: ASSQLTGEELF
J: TRBJ1-4
length: 11
V: TRBV4-1
D: TRBD1

CDR3: SVEETGAYGYT
J: TRBJ1-2
length: 11
V: TRBV29-1
D: -

CDR3: ASSFLRENTGELF
J: TRBJ2-2
length: 13
V: TRBV28
D: -

CDR3: ASSSQRIYADTQY
J: TRBJ2-3
length: 13
V: TRBV7-2
D: -

CDR3: ASSFLSGFTDTQY
J: TRBJ2-3
length: 13
V: TRBV7-8
D: TRBD2

CDR3: ASSISGPGELF
J: TRBJ2-2
length: 11
V: TRBV19
D: -

CDR3: ASSLGQGEDTGELF
J: TRBJ2-2
length: 14
V: TRBV5-1
D: TRBD1

CDR3: ASSQEASYNEQF
J: TRBJ2-1
length: 12
V: TRBV4-1
D: -

CDR3: ASSLDDRAQTFVGKTYNEQF
J: TRBJ2-1
length: 20
V: TRBV7-8
D: TRBD1

CDR3: ASSLSGDSYEQY
J: TRBJ2-7
length: 12
V: TRBV27
D: -

CDR3: ASRTVTYSNQPQH
J: TRBJ1-5
length: 13
V: TRBV19
D: -

CDR3: ASSMGLAENTGELF
J: TRBJ2-2
length: 14
V: TRBV5-6
D: TRBD2

CDR3: ASSLGSSYNEQF
J: TRBJ2-1
length: 12
V: TRBV7-8
D: -

CDR3: ASSQDSSQGGLEQY
J: TRBJ2-7
length: 14
V: TRBV4-3
D: -

CDR3: ASSSRTGGGHEQF
J: TRBJ2-1
length: 13
V: TRBV7-8
D: TRBD2

CDR3: ASSLKLTSTDTQY
J: TRBJ2-3
length: 13
V: TRBV5-6
D: -

CDR3: ASSQGSEPLGGQY
J: TRBJ2-7
length: 13
V: TRBV4-3
D: -

CDR3: ASSFSTGELF
J: TRBJ2-2
length: 10
V: TRBV28
D: -

CDR3: SLAGVNEQY
J: TRBJ2-7
length: 9
V: TRBV20-1
D: -